Listed here is a single TCR beta chain. TCRdb reprocessed the RT-PCR reads via MiXCR and lists one record per CDR3 protein. In the table there are about a million distinct CDR3 sequences, roughly 18% of which are singletons. This record comes from a study of patients and donors after allogeneic stem cell transplantation. J gave up 2 bases and V 4 bases, and 7 bases lay outside the gene matches. The CDR3 loop spans 15 amino acids. Sequenced material: blood, either unsorted or a sorted T cell fraction (not recorded which). This receptor was taken from a human donor who was either an allogeneic HSCT recipient or a stem cell or donor lymphocyte infusion donor (not recorded which). It is not recorded whose cells these are; they may come from a transplant donor. The chain has TRBV12-3 or TRBV12-4 and TRBJ2-7; TRBD1 matches 8 bases. The CDR3 bases are TGTGCCAGCAGTTGGCTGGACAGGGTAACCTACGAGCAGTACTTC. Its translation is CASSWLDRVTYEQYF.